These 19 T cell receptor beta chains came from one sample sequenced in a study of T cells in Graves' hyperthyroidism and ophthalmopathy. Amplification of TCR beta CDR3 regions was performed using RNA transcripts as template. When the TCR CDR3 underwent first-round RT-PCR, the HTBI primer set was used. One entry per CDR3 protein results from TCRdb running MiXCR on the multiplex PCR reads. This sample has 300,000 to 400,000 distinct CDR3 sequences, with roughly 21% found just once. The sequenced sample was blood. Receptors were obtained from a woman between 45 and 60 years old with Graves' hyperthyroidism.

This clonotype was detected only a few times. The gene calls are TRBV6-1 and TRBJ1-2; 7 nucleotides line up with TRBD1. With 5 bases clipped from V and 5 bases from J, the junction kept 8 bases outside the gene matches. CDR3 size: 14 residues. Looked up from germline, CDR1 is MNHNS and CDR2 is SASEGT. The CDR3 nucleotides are TGTGCCAGCAGTAAGGGACAGACTCTTTATGGCTACACCTTC. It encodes CASSKGQTLYGYTF.

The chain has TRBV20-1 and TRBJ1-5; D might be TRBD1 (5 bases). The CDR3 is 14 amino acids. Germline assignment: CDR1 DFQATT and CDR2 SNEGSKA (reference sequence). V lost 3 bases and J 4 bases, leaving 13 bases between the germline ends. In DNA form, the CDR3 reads TGCAGTGCTAGTCGAGGGGATGGGAATCAGCCCCAGCATTTT. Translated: CSASRGDGNQPQHF.

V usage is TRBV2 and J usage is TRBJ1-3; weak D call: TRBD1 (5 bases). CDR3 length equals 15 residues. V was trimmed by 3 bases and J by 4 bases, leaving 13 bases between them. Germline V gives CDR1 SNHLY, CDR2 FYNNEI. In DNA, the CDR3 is TGTGCCAGCAGTGATGAGGGGAAAGGAGGAAACACCATATATTTT. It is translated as CASSDEGKGGNTIYF.

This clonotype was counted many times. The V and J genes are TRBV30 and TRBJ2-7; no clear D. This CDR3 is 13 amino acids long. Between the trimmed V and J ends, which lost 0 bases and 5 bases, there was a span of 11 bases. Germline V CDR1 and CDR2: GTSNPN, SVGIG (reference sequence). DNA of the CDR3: TGTGCCTGGAGTGTTTTAGAAATCCACGAGCAGTACTTC. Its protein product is CAWSVLEIHEQYF. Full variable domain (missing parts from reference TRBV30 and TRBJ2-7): SQTIHQWPATLVQPVGSPLSLECTVEGTSNPNLYWYRQAAGRGLQLLFYSVGIGQISSEVPQNLSASRPQDRQFILSSKKLLLSDSGFYLCAWSVLEIHEQYFGPGTRLTVT.

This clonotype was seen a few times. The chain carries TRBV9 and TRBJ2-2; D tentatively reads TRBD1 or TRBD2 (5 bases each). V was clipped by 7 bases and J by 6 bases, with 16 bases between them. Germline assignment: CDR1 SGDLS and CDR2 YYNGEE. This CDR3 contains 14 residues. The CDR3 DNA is TGTGCCAGCGAGGCCAGGGCGGGTTCCGGGGAGCTGTTTTTT. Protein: CASEARAGSGELFF.

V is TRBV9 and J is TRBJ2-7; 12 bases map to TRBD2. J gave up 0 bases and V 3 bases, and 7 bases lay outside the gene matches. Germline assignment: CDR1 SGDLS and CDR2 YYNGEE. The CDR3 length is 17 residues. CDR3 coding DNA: TGTGCCAGCAGCGGGACTAGCGGGATTGGAAGCTCCTACGAGCAGTACTTC. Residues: CASSGTSGIGSSYEQYF.

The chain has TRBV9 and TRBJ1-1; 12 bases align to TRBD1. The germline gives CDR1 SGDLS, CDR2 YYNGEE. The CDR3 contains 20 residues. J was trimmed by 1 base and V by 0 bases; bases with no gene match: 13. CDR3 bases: TGTGCCAGCAGCGTAGGGCCCTTTATCACGGGACAGGGGGCGAACACTGAAGCTTTCTTT. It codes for CASSVGPFITGQGANTEAFF.

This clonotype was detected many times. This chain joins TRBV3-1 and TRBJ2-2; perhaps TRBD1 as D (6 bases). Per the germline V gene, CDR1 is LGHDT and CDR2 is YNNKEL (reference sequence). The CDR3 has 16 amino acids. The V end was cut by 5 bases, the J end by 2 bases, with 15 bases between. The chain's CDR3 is CASSTRQAPNTGELFF. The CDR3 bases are TGTGCCAGCAGCACCCGACAGGCCCCCAACACCGGGGAGCTGTTTTTT.

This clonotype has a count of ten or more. The chain's CDR3 is CSAGGAGNQPQHF. CDR3 sequence (DNA): TGCAGTGCGGGGGGGGCTGGCAATCAGCCCCAGCATTTT. The chain carries TRBV20-1 and TRBJ1-5, with D possibly being TRBD1 (6 bases). This CDR3 has 13 residues. Trimming removed 6 bases from V and 2 bases from J, with 11 bases in between. Germline loops: CDR1 DFQATT, CDR2 SNEGSKA (reference sequence).

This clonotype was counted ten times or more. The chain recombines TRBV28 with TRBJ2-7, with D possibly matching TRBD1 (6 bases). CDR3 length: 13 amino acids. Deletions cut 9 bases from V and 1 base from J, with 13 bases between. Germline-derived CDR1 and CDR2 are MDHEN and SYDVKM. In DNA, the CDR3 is TGTGCCAGTACCAGGACAGTTTCCTACGAGCAGTACTTC. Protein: CASTRTVSYEQYF.

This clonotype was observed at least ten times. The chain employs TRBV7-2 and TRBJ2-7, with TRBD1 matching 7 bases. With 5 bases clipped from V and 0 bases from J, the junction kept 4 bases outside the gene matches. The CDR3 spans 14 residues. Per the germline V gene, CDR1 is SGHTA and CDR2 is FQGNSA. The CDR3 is CASSRDSYSYEQYF. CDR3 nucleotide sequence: TGTGCCAGCAGCAGGGACAGTTACTCCTACGAGCAGTACTTC.

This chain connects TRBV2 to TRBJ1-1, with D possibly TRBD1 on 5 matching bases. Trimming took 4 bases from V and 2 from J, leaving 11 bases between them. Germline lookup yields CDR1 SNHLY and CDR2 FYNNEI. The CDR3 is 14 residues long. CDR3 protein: CASSVTVTNTEAFF. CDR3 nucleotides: TGTGCCAGCAGTGTGACAGTGACAAACACTGAAGCTTTCTTT.

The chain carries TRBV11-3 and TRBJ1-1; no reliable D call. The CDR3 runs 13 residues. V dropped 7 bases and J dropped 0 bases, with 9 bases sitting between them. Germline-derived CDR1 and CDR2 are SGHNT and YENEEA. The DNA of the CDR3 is TGTGCCAGCACCTCTAGGGTGAACACTGAAGCTTTCTTT. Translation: CASTSRVNTEAFF.

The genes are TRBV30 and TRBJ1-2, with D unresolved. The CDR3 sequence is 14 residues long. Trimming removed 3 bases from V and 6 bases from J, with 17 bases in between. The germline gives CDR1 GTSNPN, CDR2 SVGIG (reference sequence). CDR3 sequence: CAWRQDQLWNGYTF. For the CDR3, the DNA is TGTGCCTGGAGGCAAGACCAGTTGTGGAATGGCTACACCTTC. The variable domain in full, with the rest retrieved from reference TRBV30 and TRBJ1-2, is SQTIHQWPATLVQPVGSPLSLECTVEGTSNPNLYWYRQAAGRGLQLLFYSVGIGQISSEVPQNLSASRPQDRQFILSSKKLLLSDSGFYLCAWRQDQLWNGYTFGSGTRLTVV.

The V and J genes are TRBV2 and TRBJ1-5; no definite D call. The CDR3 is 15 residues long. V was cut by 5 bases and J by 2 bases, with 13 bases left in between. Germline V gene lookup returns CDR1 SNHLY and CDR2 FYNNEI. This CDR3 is CASSRTRGGNQPQHF. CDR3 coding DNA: TGTGCCAGCAGTAGGACTCGAGGAGGCAATCAGCCCCAGCATTTT.

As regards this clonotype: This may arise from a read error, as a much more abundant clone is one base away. The DNA of the CDR3 is TGTGCCAGCAGCGTACACGGGAGACTCAGTACGGAGCGGTACTTC. It encodes CASSVHGRLSTERYF. The chain uses TRBV9 and TRBJ2-7; TRBD2 is a possible D gene (6 bases). CDR1 and CDR2 from the germline V gene are SGDLS and YYNGEE. The length of the CDR3 is 15 residues.

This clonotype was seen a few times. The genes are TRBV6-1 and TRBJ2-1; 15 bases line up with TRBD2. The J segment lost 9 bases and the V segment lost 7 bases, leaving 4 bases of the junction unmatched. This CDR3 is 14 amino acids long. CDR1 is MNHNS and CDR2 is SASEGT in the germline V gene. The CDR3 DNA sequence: TGTGCCAGCAAGCCGGGACTAGCGGGAGGTGAGCAGTTCTTC. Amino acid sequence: CASKPGLAGGEQFF.

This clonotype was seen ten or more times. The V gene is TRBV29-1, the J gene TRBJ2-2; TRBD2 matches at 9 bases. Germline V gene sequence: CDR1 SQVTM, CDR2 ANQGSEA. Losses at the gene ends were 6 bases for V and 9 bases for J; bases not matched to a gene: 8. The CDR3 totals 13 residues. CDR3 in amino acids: CSVKEGTSRELFF. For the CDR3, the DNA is TGCAGCGTAAAAGAAGGGACTAGCCGGGAGCTGTTTTTT.

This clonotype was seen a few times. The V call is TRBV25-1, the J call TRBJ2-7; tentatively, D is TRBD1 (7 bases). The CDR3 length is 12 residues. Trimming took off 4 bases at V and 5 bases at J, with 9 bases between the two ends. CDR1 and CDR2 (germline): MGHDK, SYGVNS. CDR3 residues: CASSGGTDEQYF. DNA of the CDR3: TGTGCCAGCAGTGGCGGGACAGACGAGCAGTACTTC.